This TCR beta chain was sequenced during a study of OX40 agonist ivuxolimab in advanced cancers. Produced via immunoSEQ multiplex PCR; TCRdb's table is partial and in-frame only. The sample carries 45,000 to 65,000 clones, around 82% recorded once. This CDR3 has 15 amino acids. Germline CDR1 is SGHTA and CDR2 is FQGNSA. V lost 5 bases and J 1 base, leaving 14 bases between the germline ends. The V and J genes are TRBV7-2 and TRBJ1-2; D is possibly TRBD1 (5 bases). The source of this sequence is an adult with an advanced solid tumor such as melanoma, head and neck, liver or kidney cancer. This sample comprised CD4+ or CD8+ T cells sorted from blood, obtained in a trial of the OX40 agonist ivuxolimab. As DNA, the CDR3 is TGTGCCAGCAGCCCCTTCGGGACGGTTAACTATGGCTACACCTTC. Translated: CASSPFGTVNYGYTF.